This T cell receptor beta chain was sequenced during a study of blood T cell repertoires in COVID-19. Under the authors' procedure: Estimated nucleated cell counts came from reference gene primer amplification. Sequencing was performed with immunoSEQ multiplex PCR; in TCRdb, only in-frame clones are kept and a portion is missing. The V and J calls and the clone size are those of that table, but D and trimming were determined from the DNA. This sample has some 140,000 clones, with roughly 83% found just once. CDR1 is KGHSH and CDR2 is LQKENI in the germline V gene. The germline V and J ends were trimmed by 4 bases and 3 bases, with 9 bases remaining between them. This CDR3 region has 13 residues.

This receptor was obtained from a woman aged 65 to 85 with COVID-19, enrolled during active disease. The sequencing sample was made of peripheral blood. The V gene is TRBV18, the J gene TRBJ1-1; a weak D match, TRBD1 (5 bases). As DNA, the CDR3 is TGTGCCAGCTCACAGGGGATTGACACTGAAGCTTTCTTT. Translation: CASSQGIDTEAFF.